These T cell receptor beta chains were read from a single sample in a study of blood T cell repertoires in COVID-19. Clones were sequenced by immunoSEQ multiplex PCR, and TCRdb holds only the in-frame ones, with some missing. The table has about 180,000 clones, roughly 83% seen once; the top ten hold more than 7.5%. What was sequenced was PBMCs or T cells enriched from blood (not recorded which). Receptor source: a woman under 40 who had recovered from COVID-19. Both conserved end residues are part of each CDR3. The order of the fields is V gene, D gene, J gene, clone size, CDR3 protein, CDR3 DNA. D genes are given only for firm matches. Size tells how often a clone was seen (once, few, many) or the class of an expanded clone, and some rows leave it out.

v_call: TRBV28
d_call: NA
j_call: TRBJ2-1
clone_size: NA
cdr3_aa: CASSLPLLSKRYNEQFF
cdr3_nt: TGTGCCAGCAGTTTACCCCTACTATCGAAAAGATACAATGAGCAGTTCTTC

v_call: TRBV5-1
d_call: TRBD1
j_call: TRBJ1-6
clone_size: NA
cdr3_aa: CASSPTGQGNSPLHF
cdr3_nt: TGCGCCAGCAGCCCCACGGGACAGGGAAATTCACCCCTCCACTTT

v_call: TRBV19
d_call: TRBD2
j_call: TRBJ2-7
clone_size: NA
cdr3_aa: CASSSGSGTIMYEQYF
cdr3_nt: TGTGCCAGTAGTAGTGGTTCCGGGACTATCATGTACGAGCAGTACTTC

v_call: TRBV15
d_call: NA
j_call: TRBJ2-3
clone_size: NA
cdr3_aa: CATSRDEPGEGTDTQYF
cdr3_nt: TGTGCCACCAGCAGAGACGAGCCGGGAGAGGGCACAGATACGCAGTATTTT

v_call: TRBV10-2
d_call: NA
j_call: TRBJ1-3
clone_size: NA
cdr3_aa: CASSQGSSGNTIYF
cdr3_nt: TGCGCCAGCAGCCAGGGAAGCTCTGGAAACACCATATATTTT

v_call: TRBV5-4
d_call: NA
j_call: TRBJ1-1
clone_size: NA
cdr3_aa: CASSLTGSGTEAFF
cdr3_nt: TGTGCCAGCAGCTTGACAGGGTCGGGCACTGAAGCTTTCTTT

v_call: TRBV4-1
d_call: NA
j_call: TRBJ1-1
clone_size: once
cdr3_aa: CASSQEQMGAGAFF
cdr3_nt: TGCGCCAGCAGCCAAGAACAGATGGGAGCGGGAGCTTTCTTT

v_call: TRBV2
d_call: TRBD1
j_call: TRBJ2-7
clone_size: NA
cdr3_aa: CASVRDRGFSLTYEQYF
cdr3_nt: TGTGCCAGCGTCCGGGACAGGGGTTTTTCTCTTACCTACGAGCAGTACTTC

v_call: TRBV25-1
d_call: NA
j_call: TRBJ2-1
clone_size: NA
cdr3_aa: CASSDPGAGANEQFF
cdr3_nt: TGTGCCAGCAGTGACCCAGGGGCGGGGGCCAATGAGCAGTTCTTC

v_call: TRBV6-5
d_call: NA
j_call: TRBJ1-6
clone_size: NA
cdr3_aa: CGGQGFGSPLHF
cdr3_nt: TGTGGGGGGCAGGGCTTTGGTTCACCCCTCCACTTT

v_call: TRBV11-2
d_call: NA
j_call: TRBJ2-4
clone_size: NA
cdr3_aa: CASSPGLLAKNIQYF
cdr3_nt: TGTGCCAGCAGCCCAGGCCTTCTAGCCAAAAACATTCAGTACTTC

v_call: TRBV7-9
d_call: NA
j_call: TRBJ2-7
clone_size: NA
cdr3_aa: CASSRVAISYEQYF
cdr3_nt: TGTGCCAGCAGCAGAGTAGCGATCTCCTACGAGCAGTACTTC

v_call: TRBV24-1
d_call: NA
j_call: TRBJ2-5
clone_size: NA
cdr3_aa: CATSDPQGVWETQYF
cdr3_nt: TGTGCCACCAGTGATCCGCAAGGGGTTTGGGAGACCCAGTACTTC

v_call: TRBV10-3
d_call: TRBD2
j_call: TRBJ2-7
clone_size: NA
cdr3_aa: CAISDRAGAVEQYF
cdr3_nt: TGTGCCATCAGTGATCGAGCGGGAGCGGTCGAGCAGTACTTC

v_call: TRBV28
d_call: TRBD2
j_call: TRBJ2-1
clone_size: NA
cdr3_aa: CASSFRGRLYNEQFF
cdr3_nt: TGTGCCAGCAGTTTCCGCGGGAGGTTGTACAATGAGCAGTTCTTC

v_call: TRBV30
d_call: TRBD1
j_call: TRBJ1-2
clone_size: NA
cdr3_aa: CAWIRPLGTGQNYGYTF
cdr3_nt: TGTGCCTGGATCCGCCCCCTCGGGACAGGCCAAAACTATGGCTACACCTTC

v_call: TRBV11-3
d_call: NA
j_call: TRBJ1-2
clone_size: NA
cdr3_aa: CASSPDLPGGLVNYGYTF
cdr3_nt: TGTGCCAGCAGCCCGGACCTCCCGGGGGGCCTCGTTAACTATGGCTACACCTTC

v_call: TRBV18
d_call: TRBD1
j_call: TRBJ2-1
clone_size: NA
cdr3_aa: CASSLLPGQGNNEQFF
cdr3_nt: TGTGCCAGCTCACTACTACCGGGACAGGGCAACAATGAGCAGTTCTTC

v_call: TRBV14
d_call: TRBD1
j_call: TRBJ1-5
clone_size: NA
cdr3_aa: CASSRDRGQPQHF
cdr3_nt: TGTGCCAGCAGCCGGGACAGGGGTCAGCCCCAGCATTTT

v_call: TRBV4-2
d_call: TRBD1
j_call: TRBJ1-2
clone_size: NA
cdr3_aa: CASSRRRFEDRGASPHPYGYTF
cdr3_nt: TGTGCCAGCAGCCGAAGACGGTTCGAGGACAGGGGGGCGAGTCCCCACCCCTATGGCTACACCTTC

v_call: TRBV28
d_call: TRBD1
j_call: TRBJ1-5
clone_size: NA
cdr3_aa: CATGTALNQPQHF
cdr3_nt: TGTGCCACCGGGACAGCCTTAAATCAGCCCCAGCATTTT

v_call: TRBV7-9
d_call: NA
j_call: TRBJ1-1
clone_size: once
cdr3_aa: CASSLAGAEAFF
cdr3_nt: TGTGCCAGCAGCTTAGCAGGGGCTGAAGCTTTCTTT

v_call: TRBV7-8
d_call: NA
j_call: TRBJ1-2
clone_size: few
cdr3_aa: CASSLGTVNYGYTF
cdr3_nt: TGTGCCAGCAGCTTAGGGACAGTGAACTATGGCTACACCTTC

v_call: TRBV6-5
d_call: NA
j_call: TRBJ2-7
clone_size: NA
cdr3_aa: CASSRQGGYSYEQYF
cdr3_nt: TGTGCCAGCAGCCGCCAGGGGGGTTATTCCTACGAGCAGTACTTC

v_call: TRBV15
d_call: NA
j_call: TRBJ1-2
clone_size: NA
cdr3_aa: CATSRGQYGYTF
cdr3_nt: TGTGCCACCAGCAGAGGTCAATATGGCTACACCTTC

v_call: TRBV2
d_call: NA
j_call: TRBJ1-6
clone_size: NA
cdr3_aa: CASSEDWGGEGNSPLHF
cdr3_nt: TGTGCCAGCAGTGAAGATTGGGGGGGGGAAGGTAATTCACCCCTCCACTTT

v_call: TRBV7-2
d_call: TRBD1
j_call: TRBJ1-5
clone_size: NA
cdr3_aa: CASSLGGGAGNQPQHF
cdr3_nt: TGTGCCAGCAGCTTAGGAGGGGGCGCGGGGAATCAGCCCCAGCATTTT

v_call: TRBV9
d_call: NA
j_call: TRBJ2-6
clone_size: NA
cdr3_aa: CASSVEEYGDSGANVLTF
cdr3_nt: TGTGCCAGCAGCGTAGAGGAATACGGGGACTCTGGGGCCAACGTCCTGACTTTC

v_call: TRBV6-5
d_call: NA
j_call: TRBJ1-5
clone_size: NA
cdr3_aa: CASSQGGNQPQHF
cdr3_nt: TGTGCCAGCAGCCAGGGTGGCAATCAGCCCCAGCATTTT

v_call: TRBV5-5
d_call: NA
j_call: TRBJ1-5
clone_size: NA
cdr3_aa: CASSYRDSNQPQHF
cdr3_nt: TGTGCCAGCAGCTACAGGGATAGCAATCAGCCCCAGCATTTT

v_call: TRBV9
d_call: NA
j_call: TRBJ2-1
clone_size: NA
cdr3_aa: CASSVGTYNEQFF
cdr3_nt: TGTGCCAGCAGCGTAGGCACTTACAATGAGCAGTTCTTC

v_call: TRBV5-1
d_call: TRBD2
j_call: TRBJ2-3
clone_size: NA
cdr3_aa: CASSLEGTSADTQYF
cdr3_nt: TGCGCCAGCAGCTTGGAGGGGACTAGCGCGGATACGCAGTATTTT

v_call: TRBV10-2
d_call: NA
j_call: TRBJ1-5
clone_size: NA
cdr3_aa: CASSVSGFNQPQHF
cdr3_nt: TGCGCCAGCAGCGTATCGGGTTTCAATCAGCCCCAGCATTTT

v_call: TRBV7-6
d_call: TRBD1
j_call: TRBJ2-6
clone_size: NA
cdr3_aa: CASSPNVQGAAGANVLTF
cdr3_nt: TGTGCCAGCAGCCCCAACGTACAGGGGGCAGCTGGGGCCAACGTCCTGACTTTC

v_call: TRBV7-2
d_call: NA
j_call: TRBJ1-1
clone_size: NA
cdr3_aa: CASSSPAGGNTEAFF
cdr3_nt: TGTGCCAGCAGCTCCCCGGCGGGGGGGAACACTGAAGCTTTCTTT

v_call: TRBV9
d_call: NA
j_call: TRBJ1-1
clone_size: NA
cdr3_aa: CASSATVMNTEAFF
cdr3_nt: TGTGCCAGCAGCGCGACAGTAATGAACACTGAAGCTTTCTTT

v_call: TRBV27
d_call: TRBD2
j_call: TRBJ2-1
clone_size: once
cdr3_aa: CASSLSWTSKKNEQFF
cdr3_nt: TGTGCCAGCAGTTTATCTTGGACTAGCAAAAAAAATGAGCAGTTCTTC

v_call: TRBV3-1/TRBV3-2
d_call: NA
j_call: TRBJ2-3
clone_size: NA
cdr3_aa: CASSQEEGTDTQYF
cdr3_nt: TGTGCCAGCAGCCAAGAGGAGGGAACAGATACGCAGTATTTT

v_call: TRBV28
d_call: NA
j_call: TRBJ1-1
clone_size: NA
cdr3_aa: CASSFFGQLEAFF
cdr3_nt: TGTGCCAGCAGTTTCTTCGGACAGTTAGAAGCTTTCTTT

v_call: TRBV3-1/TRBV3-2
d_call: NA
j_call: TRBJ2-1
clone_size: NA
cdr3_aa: CASSPGGGNNEQFF
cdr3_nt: TGTGCCAGCAGCCCTGGTGGGGGGAACAATGAGCAGTTCTTC

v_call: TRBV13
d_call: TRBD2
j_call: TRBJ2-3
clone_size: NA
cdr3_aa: CATGYSGSLYTDTQYF
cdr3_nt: TGTGCCACCGGATATAGCGGGAGTCTGTACACAGATACGCAGTATTTT

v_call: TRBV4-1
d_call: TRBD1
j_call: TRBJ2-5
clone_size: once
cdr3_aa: CASSQDLQGAIETQYF
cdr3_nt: TGCGCCAGCAGCCAAGATTTGCAGGGGGCGATAGAGACCCAGTACTTC

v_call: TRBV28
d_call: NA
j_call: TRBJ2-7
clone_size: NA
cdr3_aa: CASRRSHEQYF
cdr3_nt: TGTGCCAGCCGAAGGAGCCACGAGCAGTACTTC

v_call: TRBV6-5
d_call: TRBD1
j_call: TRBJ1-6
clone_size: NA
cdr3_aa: CASSYRDRYSPLHF
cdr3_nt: TGTGCCAGCAGTTACAGGGACAGATATTCACCCCTCCACTTT

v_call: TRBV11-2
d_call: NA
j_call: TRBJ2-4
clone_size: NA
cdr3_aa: CASSWTVLAKNIQYF
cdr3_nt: TGTGCCAGCAGCTGGACAGTCCTAGCCAAAAACATTCAGTACTTC

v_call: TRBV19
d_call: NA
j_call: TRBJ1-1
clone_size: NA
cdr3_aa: CASSINRAKNTEAFF
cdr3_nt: TGTGCCAGTAGTATTAACAGGGCCAAGAACACTGAAGCTTTCTTT

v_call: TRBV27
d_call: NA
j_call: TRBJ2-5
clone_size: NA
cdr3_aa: CASSLSGQSGETQYF
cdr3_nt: TGTGCCAGCAGTTTATCGGGGCAAAGTGGAGAGACCCAGTACTTC

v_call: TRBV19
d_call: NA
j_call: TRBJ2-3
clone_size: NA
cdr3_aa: CASSGFPAVTDTQYF
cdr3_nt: TGTGCCAGTAGTGGCTTTCCAGCGGTCACAGATACGCAGTATTTT

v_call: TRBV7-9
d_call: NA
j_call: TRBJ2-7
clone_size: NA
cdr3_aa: CASSSQGIRGAYEQYF
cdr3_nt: TGTGCCAGCAGCTCCCAAGGTATCCGAGGCGCCTACGAGCAGTACTTC

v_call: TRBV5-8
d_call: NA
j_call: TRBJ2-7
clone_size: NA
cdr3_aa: CASSYMSYEQYF
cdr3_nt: TGTGCCAGCAGCTACATGTCTTACGAGCAGTACTTC

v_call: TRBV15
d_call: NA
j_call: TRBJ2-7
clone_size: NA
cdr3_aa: CATSRVNGYEQYF
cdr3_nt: TGTGCCACCAGCAGAGTAAACGGCTACGAGCAGTACTTC

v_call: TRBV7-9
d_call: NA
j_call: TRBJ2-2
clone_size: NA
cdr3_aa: CASSRNTGELFF
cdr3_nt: TGTGCCAGCAGCCGGAACACCGGGGAGCTGTTTTTT

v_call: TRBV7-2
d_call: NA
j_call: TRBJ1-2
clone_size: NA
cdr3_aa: CASSPYLEQAGYTF
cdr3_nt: TGTGCCAGCAGCCCGTATTTGGAACAGGCTGGCTACACCTTC

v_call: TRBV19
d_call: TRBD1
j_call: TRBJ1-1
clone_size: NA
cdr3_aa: CASTPYTRGGWTEAFF
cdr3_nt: TGTGCCAGTACCCCCTATACGAGAGGGGGCTGGACTGAAGCTTTCTTT

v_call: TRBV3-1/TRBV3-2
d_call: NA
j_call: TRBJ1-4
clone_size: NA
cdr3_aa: CASSQAQATNEKLFF
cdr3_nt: TGTGCCAGCAGCCAAGCACAGGCAACTAATGAAAAACTGTTTTTT

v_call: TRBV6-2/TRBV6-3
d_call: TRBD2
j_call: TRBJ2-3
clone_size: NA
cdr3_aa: CASSFTSGTPLNSTDTQYF
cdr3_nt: TGTGCCAGCAGTTTTACTAGCGGGACTCCTCTCAACAGCACAGATACGCAGTATTTT

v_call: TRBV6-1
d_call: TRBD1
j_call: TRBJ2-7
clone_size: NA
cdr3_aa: CASSELFDLWGQDAYEQYF
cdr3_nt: TGTGCCAGCAGTGAACTTTTCGACTTATGGGGACAGGACGCCTACGAGCAGTACTTC

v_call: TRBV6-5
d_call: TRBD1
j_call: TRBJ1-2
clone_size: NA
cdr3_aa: CASSRDRVYGYTF
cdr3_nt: TGTGCCAGCAGCCGAGACAGGGTCTATGGCTACACCTTC

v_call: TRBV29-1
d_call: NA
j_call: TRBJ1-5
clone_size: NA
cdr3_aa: CSVGTLNSNQPQHF
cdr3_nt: TGCAGCGTTGGGACATTAAATAGCAATCAGCCCCAGCATTTT

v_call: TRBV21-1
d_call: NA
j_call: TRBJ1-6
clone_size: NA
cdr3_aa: CASSKEWNRENSPLHF
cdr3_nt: TGTGCCAGCAGCAAAGAATGGAACAGAGAGAATTCACCCCTCCACTTT